The 30 T cell receptor beta chains reported below all come from one sample, sequenced in a study of neurological immune-mediated disorders. Time point denoted: technical triplicate 3. TCRdb ran MiXCR on the 5' RACE reads and lists one entry per CDR3 protein. This table has about 45,000 distinct CDR3 sequences, 20% to 25% appearing once. The sequencing input was PBMCs. Source of these receptors: a man between 60 and 75 years old with HTLV-1-associated myelopathy (HAM/TSP).

This clonotype was counted at least ten times. This chain connects TRBV5-5 to TRBJ2-1, with 7 bases lining up with TRBD1. CDR1 is SGHKS and CDR2 is YYEKEE in the germline V gene (reference sequence). V was clipped by 0 bases and J by 1 base; unmatched bases: 4. CDR3 size: 16 residues. CDR3: CASSLAGTESYNEQFF. The CDR3 DNA follows: TGTGCCAGCAGCTTGGCCGGGACAGAGTCCTACAATGAGCAGTTCTTC.

In its sample, this clonotype was seen many times. J is TRBJ2-1 and V is TRBV5-5; 11 nucleotides align to TRBD2. Unmatched junction bases numbered 0, after V lost 0 bases and J lost 4 bases. Germline V gives CDR1 SGHKS, CDR2 YYEKEE (reference sequence). The CDR3 has 15 residues. The CDR3 loop is CASSLGLAGYNEQFF. In DNA form, the CDR3 reads TGTGCCAGCAGCTTGGGACTAGCGGGATACAATGAGCAGTTCTTC.

This clonotype has a count of ten or more. This chain joins TRBV15 and TRBJ2-1; 7 bases align to TRBD2. V was clipped by 1 base and J by 5 bases; unmatched bases: 14. The CDR3 totals 18 residues. Germline loops: CDR1 LNHNV, CDR2 YYDKDF (reference sequence). CDR3 sequence reads: CATSRGYGGSVADNEQFF. CDR3 nucleotides: TGTGCCACCAGCAGAGGCTACGGCGGGAGTGTTGCCGACAATGAGCAGTTCTTC.

At least ten counts were recorded for this clonotype. The J gene is TRBJ1-1, the V gene TRBV6-1; D may be TRBD1 (6 bases). Deletions cut 3 bases from V and 2 bases from J, with 10 bases between. CDR3 length: 14 amino acids. Germline V gene lookup returns CDR1 MNHNS and CDR2 SASEGT. CDR3: CASSDGTSNTEAFF. The CDR3 coding sequence is TGTGCCAGCAGTGACGGGACATCTAACACTGAAGCTTTCTTT.

This clonotype was seen ten or more times. The CDR3 bases are TGCAGTGCTAGAGATGTAGTGTGGGAACGCACAGATACGCAGTATTTT. Residues: CSARDVVWERTDTQYF. The chain has TRBV20-1 and TRBJ2-3; no definite D call. V dropped 0 bases and J dropped 1 base, with 14 bases sitting between them. Germline loops: CDR1 DFQATT, CDR2 SNEGSKA (reference sequence). The CDR3 loop spans 16 amino acids.

This clonotype was observed many times. The V call is TRBV12-3 or TRBV12-4, the J call TRBJ1-2, with D perhaps matching TRBD1 (6 bases). Trimming cost V 5 bases and J 2 bases, with 9 bases left between them. This CDR3 has 13 amino acids. As DNA, the CDR3 is TGTGCCAGCAGTATCGACAGGAACTATGGCTACACCTTC. Encoded protein: CASSIDRNYGYTF.

V is TRBV9 and J is TRBJ2-3; 12 bases line up with TRBD2. The V segment lost 5 bases and the J segment 2 bases; nucleotides outside the gene matches: 6. The CDR3 covers 16 residues. Per the germline V gene, CDR1 is SGDLS and CDR2 is YYNGEE. In DNA, the CDR3 is TGTGCCAGCAGACCAAGACTAGCGGGGGACACAGATACGCAGTATTTT. It is translated as CASRPRLAGDTDTQYF.

Comment on this clonotype: A read error may produce the germline difference seen at one junction end. The chain recombines TRBV24-1 with TRBJ2-2; 7 bases line up with TRBD2. The CDR3 runs 14 residues. CDR1 is KGHDR, CDR2 SFDVKD, per germline. The CDR3 DNA sequence: TGTGCCACCAGTGATCAAGCGGGATTCGGGGAGCTATTTTTT. Translation gives CATSDQAGFGELFF.

This clonotype was counted at least ten times. V and J are TRBV29-1 and TRBJ2-1; D is tentatively TRBD1 or TRBD2 (5 bases each). Germline assignment: CDR1 SQVTM and CDR2 ANQGSEA. Trimming took off 1 base at V and 2 bases at J, with 9 bases between the two ends. The CDR3 extends over 14 amino acids. The DNA for the CDR3 is TGCAGCGTTGAAGTGGGACGGGCCTACAATGAGCAGTTCTTC. Its translation is CSVEVGRAYNEQFF.

The table lists this clonotype with many counts. V usage is TRBV20-1 and J usage is TRBJ2-2, with D tentatively TRBD1 or TRBD2 (5 bases each). The germline V gene encodes CDR1 DFQATT and CDR2 SNEGSKA (reference sequence). V lost 2 bases to trimming and J lost 3 bases, with 13 bases between them. The CDR3 length is 15 residues. CDR3 sequence (DNA): TGCAGTGCTAGAAATTTCAGAGGGGACACCGGGGAGCTGTTTTTT. Translated: CSARNFRGDTGELFF.

This clonotype was recorded at least ten times. The DNA for the CDR3 is TGTGCCAGCTCAAGCCGACAGGGCGGTACAGATACGCAGTATTTT. Translation gives CASSSRQGGTDTQYF. V usage is TRBV18 and J usage is TRBJ2-3, with 7 nucleotides matching TRBD1. J lost 3 bases, V lost 5 bases, and 8 bases had no gene match. CDR1 is KGHSH and CDR2 is LQKENI in the germline V gene. The CDR3 is 15 residues long.

This clonotype was counted many times. This chain connects TRBV5-1 to TRBJ2-2; 10 bases match TRBD2. J was trimmed by 3 bases and V by 7 bases; bases with no gene match: 15. The germline V gene has CDR1 SGHRS and CDR2 YFSETQ. This CDR3 is 18 amino acids long. CDR3 nucleotide sequence: TGCGCCAGCGCAACCGGGACTAGCGCCACAGGGGACACCGGGGAGCTGTTTTTT. This encodes CASATGTSATGDTGELFF.

This clonotype was counted ten times or more. V usage is TRBV7-9 and J usage is TRBJ2-2; a weak D match, TRBD2 (6 bases). Germline V gene sequence: CDR1 SEHNR, CDR2 FQNEAQ (reference sequence). Trimming pared 5 bases from V and 4 bases from J, leaving 14 bases between. The CDR3 is 15 amino acids. The CDR3 DNA follows: TGTGCCAGCAGCCCCCGGAGGGGTAGCACCGGGGAGCTGTTTTTT. Translating it yields CASSPRRGSTGELFF. Full variable domain (rest looked up from reference TRBV7-9 and TRBJ2-2): DTGVSQNPRHKITKRGQNVTFRCDPISEHNRLYWYRQTLGQGPEFLTYFQNEAQLEKSRLLSDRFSAERPKGSFSTLEIQRTEQGDSAMYLCASSPRRGSTGELFFGEGSRLTVL.

This clonotype was detected ten times or more. The genes are TRBV9 and TRBJ2-5, with no clear D. Germline values: CDR1 SGDLS, CDR2 YYNGEE. The ends were cut back, 3 bases at V and 2 bases at J, with 20 bases in the middle. CDR3 length: 17 residues. The CDR3 loop reads CASSAGSIQAHQETQYF. CDR3 nucleotide sequence: TGTGCCAGCAGCGCCGGATCGATCCAGGCCCATCAAGAGACCCAGTACTTC.

This clonotype has a count of ten or more. CDR3 nucleotides: TGCGCCAGCAGCGAGGTACCGGGACAGGGGGCCTACGAGCAGTACTTC. This translates into CASSEVPGQGAYEQYF. The rearrangement uses TRBV5-1 and TRBJ2-7, with 11 bases aligning to TRBD1. The CDR3 is 16 residues long. Trimming cost V 4 bases and J 2 bases; bases outside gene matches: 8. Germline CDR1 SGHRS, CDR2 YFSETQ.

This sequence joins TRBV5-1 and TRBJ2-7; D unresolved. The V gene's germline CDR1 is SGHRS and CDR2 YFSETQ. Trimming stripped 4 bases from V and 6 bases from J, with 17 bases between. The CDR3 contains 14 residues. The CDR3 is CASSPGGVKGEQYF. The CDR3 DNA reads TGCGCCAGCAGCCCCGGTGGGGTTAAAGGCGAGCAGTACTTC.

This clonotype has ten or more counts. The chain recombines TRBV29-1 with TRBJ2-1; maybe TRBD1 (6 bases). CDR3 size: 13 residues. Deletions cut 3 bases from V and 3 bases from J, with 9 bases between. Germline loops: CDR1 SQVTM, CDR2 ANQGSEA. The CDR3 protein is CSVDARGYNEQFF. The CDR3 region has the DNA TGCAGCGTTGATGCCAGGGGCTACAATGAGCAGTTCTTC.

This clonotype was counted at least ten times. The chain couples TRBV5-1 to TRBJ2-3, with TRBD1 matching 10 bases. The ends lost 3 bases at V and 0 bases at J; junction bases unmatched: 4. The CDR3 covers 16 residues. Germline V gene lookup returns CDR1 SGHRS and CDR2 YFSETQ. The DNA of the CDR3 is TGCGCCAGCAGCTCGGGACAGGGGCTGAGCACAGATACGCAGTATTTT. Residues: CASSSGQGLSTDTQYF. Combining the CDR3 with reference TRBV5-1 and TRBJ2-3 gives the whole variable domain KAGVTQTPRYLIKTRGQQVTLSCSPISGHRSVSWYQQTPGQGLQFLFEYFSETQRNKGNFPGRFSGRQFSNSRSEMNVSTLELGDSALYLCASSSGQGLSTDTQYFGPGTRLTVL.

This clonotype was observed many times. CDR3 protein: CASSLDGDRAEKLFF. CDR3 DNA sequence: TGCGCCAGCAGCTTGGATGGGGACAGGGCTGAAAAACTGTTTTTT. The chain is built from TRBV5-1 and TRBJ1-4, with TRBD1 matching over 9 bases. The CDR3 runs 15 residues. V lost 0 bases, J lost 7 bases, and 4 bases stayed unmatched. From germline, CDR1 is SGHRS and CDR2 YFSETQ.

This clonotype was seen repeatedly, ten times or more. V and J are TRBV20-1 and TRBJ2-1; TRBD1 might be the D (6 bases). Between the trimmed V and J ends, which lost 2 bases and 9 bases, there was a span of 14 bases. Germline lookup yields CDR1 DFQATT and CDR2 SNEGSKA (reference sequence). The CDR3 is 13 residues long. For the CDR3, the DNA is TGCAGTGCTAGATGGACAGCTGACGGTGAGCAGTTCTTC. Amino acid sequence: CSARWTADGEQFF.

This clonotype was observed many times. The chain recombines TRBV11-2 with TRBJ2-1; 7 nucleotides match TRBD2. V lost 3 bases and J lost 7; bases outside the gene matches: 6. The CDR3 consists of 14 residues. Germline V gives CDR1 SGHAT, CDR2 FQNNGV. The CDR3, as DNA: TGTGCCAGCAGCTTTGGCCCCGGGGGGAATGAGCAGTTCTTC. This translates into CASSFGPGGNEQFF. Variable domain in full (rest from reference TRBV11-2 and TRBJ2-1): EAGVAQSPRYKIIEKRQSVAFWCNPISGHATLYWYQQILGQGPKLLIQFQNNGVVDDSQLPKDRFSAERLKGVDSTLKIQPAKLEDSAVYLCASSFGPGGNEQFFGPGTRLTVL.

This clonotype was picked up many times. V gene TRBV6-5 combines with J gene TRBJ1-1, with D possibly TRBD1 on 6 matching bases. V was shortened by 9 bases and J by 0 bases, with 17 bases between the two germline ends. Germline V CDR1 and CDR2: MNHEY, SVGAGI. The CDR3 is 15 amino acids. The CDR3 spells CASGRGGGMNTEAFF. In nucleotides, the CDR3 is TGTGCCAGTGGCCGCGGGGGCGGGATGAACACTGAAGCTTTCTTT.

This chain links TRBV19 with TRBJ1-3; D is undetermined. Germline V CDR1 and CDR2: LNHDA, SQIVND (reference sequence). V lost 3 bases and J 0 bases, leaving 12 bases between the germline ends. CDR3 length: 16 residues. CDR3 sequence reads: CASSIAGRNSGNTIYF. The CDR3 DNA reads TGTGCCAGTAGTATTGCGGGTCGGAACTCTGGAAACACCATATATTTT.

This clonotype came up many times. The rearrangement joins TRBV7-9 to TRBJ2-2; D unresolved. CDR1 is SEHNR and CDR2 is FQNEAQ in the germline V gene (reference sequence). The CDR3 runs 13 residues. Trimming removed 4 bases at V and 6 bases at J, with 9 bases between. The CDR3 DNA follows: TGTGCCAGCAGCTCCTTAAGTTCCGGGGAGCTGTTTTTT. Its protein product is CASSSLSSGELFF.

This clonotype was seen many times. The chain uses TRBV20-1 and TRBJ2-1; 9 bases are a match to TRBD2. Germline-derived CDR1 and CDR2 are DFQATT and SNEGSKA (reference sequence). The CDR3 contains 16 residues. The V and J ends lost 2 bases and 0 bases, in that order; junction bases with no gene match: 5. CDR3 residues: CSARNSGSFSYNEQFF. CDR3 nucleotides: TGCAGTGCTAGAAATAGCGGGAGCTTCTCCTACAATGAGCAGTTCTTC.

This clonotype was found many times. V usage is TRBV6-5 and J usage is TRBJ1-2, with D perhaps matching TRBD1 (6 bases). The V end was cut by 0 bases, the J end by 7 bases, with 15 bases between. This CDR3 comprises 15 residues. Germline lookup yields CDR1 MNHEY and CDR2 SVGAGI. The CDR3 loop is CASSYSIADRLGYTF. CDR3 sequence (DNA): TGTGCCAGCAGTTACTCGATCGCAGACAGGCTTGGCTACACCTTC.

This clonotype occurred many times. Germline is not matched at one junction end, which may reflect a read error. The rearrangement joins TRBV3-1 to TRBJ2-1, with TRBD1 as a possible D gene (6 bases). Germline lookup yields CDR1 LGHDT and CDR2 YNNKEL (reference sequence). The CDR3 spans 13 residues. The CDR3 is CASSQDSGHHKDW. The DNA of the CDR3 is TGTGCCAGCAGCCAAGATTCGGGACATCACAAGGATTGG.

In this sample, this clonotype turned up many times. This could be a read error, since a much larger clone is one nucleotide away. The chain couples TRBV7-9 to TRBJ1-1, with D possibly TRBD1 on 6 matching bases. Germline V gene sequence: CDR1 SEHNR, CDR2 FQNEAQ (reference sequence). The CDR3 is 14 amino acids. The CDR3 nucleotides read TGTGTCAGCAGGGGAGGGACGGTGAACACTGAAGCTTTCTTT. Its protein is CVSRGGTVNTEAFF. The variable domain in full, with the rest retrieved from reference TRBV7-9 and TRBJ1-1, is DTGVSQNPRHKITKRGQNVTFRCDPISEHNRLYWYRQTLGQGPEFLTYFQNEAQLEKSRLLSDRFSAERPKGSFSTLEIQRTEQGDSAMYLCVSRGGTVNTEAFFGQGTRLTVV.

At least ten counts were recorded for this clonotype. The chain uses TRBV12-3 or TRBV12-4 and TRBJ1-3; D unclear. Trimming pared 1 base from V and 2 bases from J, leaving 9 bases between. There are 15 residues in the CDR3. CDR3 DNA: TGTGCCAGCAGTTTAGAAGGGTTTGCTGGAAACACCATATATTTT. The encoded protein is CASSLEGFAGNTIYF.

This clonotype was picked up many times. The chain recombines TRBV7-8 with TRBJ1-2; 11 positions match TRBD1. The germline V gene encodes CDR1 SGHVS and CDR2 FQNEAQ. After removal of 6 bases from V and 7 bases from J, the junction contained 13 bases not matched to a gene. The CDR3 spans 16 residues. This chain's CDR3 is CASSRAGTGGFRGYTF. The CDR3 nucleotides read TGTGCCAGCAGTAGAGCCGGGACAGGGGGTTTCCGTGGCTACACCTTC.